Given below is one TCR beta chain in context. The data belong to a study of control samples from healthy donors and cancer patients. The CDR3 extends over 18 amino acids. V lost 4 bases to trimming and J lost 0 bases, with 22 bases between them. In germline, CDR1 is SGHRS, CDR2 YFSETQ. Using immunoSEQ multiplex PCR, the repertoire was profiled, and TCRdb retains in-frame clones only, with some absent. This sample carries 120,000 or so clones, over 75% of them seen once, and the ten largest clones take about 8.7%. Sequencing used blood. The chain is built from TRBV5-1 and TRBJ1-2, with no clear D. The receptor was derived from a man in his forties in good health. The CDR3 is CASSSHIREAAANYGYTF. CDR3 sequence (DNA): TGCGCCAGCAGCAGTCATATCCGGGAAGCAGCAGCTAACTATGGCTACACCTTC.